These 23 T cell receptor beta chains were sequenced from one sample in a study of control samples from healthy donors and cancer patients. TCRdb's copy holds only in-frame clones and misses some; the assay was immunoSEQ multiplex PCR. The sample holds about 86,000 clones, around 94% seen once. Input material: blood. The receptors come from a woman between 18 and 30 years old in good health.

This chain uses TRBV20-1 with TRBJ2-7, with 7 nucleotides matching TRBD1. Germline V gene data show CDR1 as DFQATT and CDR2 as SNEGSKA (reference sequence). The CDR3 runs 11 residues. J lost 2 bases, V lost 8 bases, and 3 bases had no gene match. The CDR3 bases are TGCAGTCCGGACAGGACCTACGAGCAGTACTTC. The encoded protein is CSPDRTYEQYF.

The gene calls are TRBV28 and TRBJ1-2, with 7 nucleotides matching TRBD1. The germline gives CDR1 MDHEN, CDR2 SYDVKM. The length of the CDR3 is 15 residues. Trimming took 5 bases from V and 4 from J; bases not matched to a gene: 10. CDR3 in amino acids: CASSPTGGQAYGYTF. CDR3 coding DNA: TGTGCCAGCAGTCCAACAGGAGGACAGGCCTATGGCTACACCTTC.

The CDR3 sequence is CARLPILASSGNTIYF. Written as DNA, the CDR3 is TGTGCTAGATTACCAATCCTGGCGAGCTCTGGAAACACCATATATTTT. This chain connects TRBV12-5 to TRBJ1-3; D gene ambiguous. Germline V gene data show CDR1 as LGHNT and CDR2 as FRNRAP. The CDR3 has 16 residues. V was shortened by 9 bases and J by 0 bases, with 18 bases between the two germline ends.

V is TRBV6-5 and J is TRBJ2-2; 7 bases line up with TRBD1. CDR3 length: 14 residues. Germline V gives CDR1 MNHEY, CDR2 SVGAGI. After removal of 6 bases from V and 3 bases from J, the junction contained 4 bases not matched to a gene. The CDR3 DNA reads as TGTGCCAGCAGGTCGGGACAGCACACCGGGGAGCTGTTTTTT. It encodes CASRSGQHTGELFF.

The chain combines TRBV27 with TRBJ1-2; a weak D match, TRBD1 (5 bases). Germline values: CDR1 MNHEY, CDR2 SMNVEV (reference sequence). CDR3 size: 14 residues. Trimming pared 5 bases from V and 4 bases from J, leaving 14 bases between. CDR3 bases: TGTGCCAGCAGTCCAGGGTCTCCCCTCTATGGCTACACCTTC. Its protein product is CASSPGSPLYGYTF.

Only one count was recorded for this clone. This chain connects TRBV15 to TRBJ1-3; D is undetermined. V was cut by 1 base and J by 0 bases, with 4 bases left in between. The germline CDR1 and CDR2 sequences are LNHNV and YYDKDF (reference sequence). The CDR3 sequence is 14 residues long. DNA for the CDR3: TGTGCCACCAGCAGAGCCAGCTCTGGAAACACCATATATTTT. Encoded protein: CATSRASSGNTIYF.

This chain links TRBV7-8 with TRBJ2-7, with D uncertain. The germline gives CDR1 SGHVS, CDR2 FQNEAQ. This CDR3 comprises 14 residues. V was shortened by 3 bases and J by 3 bases, with 12 bases between the two germline ends. The CDR3 is CASSFVALGYEQYF. The DNA for the CDR3 is TGTGCCAGCAGCTTTGTGGCACTCGGCTACGAGCAGTACTTC.

The genes are TRBV11-2 and TRBJ2-1; the match to TRBD1 covers 7 bases. Germline-derived CDR1 and CDR2 are SGHAT and FQNNGV. The CDR3 runs 16 residues. V shed 4 bases, J shed 8 bases, and the junction held 14 bases outside the gene matches. The CDR3, as DNA: TGTGCCAGCAGCTCGATACAGGGGAAGTCGGCCGATGAGCAGTTCTTC. As protein: CASSSIQGKSADEQFF.

The gene calls are TRBV10-3 and TRBJ2-7, with D unclear. Trimming removed 0 bases at V and 3 bases at J, with 12 bases between. CDR3 size: 15 residues. Germline values: CDR1 ENHRY, CDR2 SYGVKD. CDR3 sequence: CAISESERFYYEQYF. CDR3 nucleotide sequence: TGTGCCATCAGTGAGTCGGAGAGGTTCTACTACGAGCAGTACTTC.

The rearrangement links TRBV19 to TRBJ2-7; 9 nucleotides match TRBD1. The CDR3 is 15 residues long. V was pared by 3 bases and J by 5 bases, with 8 bases of the junction left unmatched. Germline lookup yields CDR1 LNHDA and CDR2 SQIVND (reference sequence). DNA for the CDR3: TGTGCCAGTAGTATTCGCGGGACAGGGTTTAACGAGCAGTACTTC. Translated, it gives CASSIRGTGFNEQYF.

Of note for this clone: This sample includes further DNA sequences coding for the same CDR3. V usage is TRBV7-2 and J usage is TRBJ1-1, with D perhaps matching TRBD1 (5 bases). The length of the CDR3 is 14 residues. V lost 5 bases and J 8 bases, leaving 18 bases between the germline ends. Germline V gives CDR1 SGHTA, CDR2 FQGNSA. This chain's CDR3 is CASSLRMGVTEAFF. The DNA for the CDR3 is TGTGCCAGCAGCCTAAGGATGGGGGTCACCGAAGCTTTCTTT.

The V call is TRBV10-1, the J call TRBJ1-3; D gene uncertain. Germline V lookup: CDR1 WNHNN, CDR2 SYGVQD (reference sequence). The CDR3 spans 12 residues. V lost 0 bases, J lost 8 bases, and 5 bases lay in between. CDR3 loop: CASSESGDTIYF. The CDR3 DNA reads as TGCGCCAGCAGTGAGTCGGGAGACACCATATATTTT.

The sample holds one count of this clone. The rearrangement uses TRBV6-5 and TRBJ1-2; no clear D gene. With 6 bases removed from V and 5 bases from J, the gap between germline ends came to 10 bases. Germline lookup yields CDR1 MNHEY and CDR2 SVGAGI. The CDR3 spans 12 residues. CDR3 sequence reads: CASSVGAYGYTF. Written as DNA, the CDR3 is TGTGCCAGCAGCGTTGGAGCGTATGGCTACACCTTC.

In nucleotides, the CDR3 is TGCGCCAGCACCCAGATCGGACCGGGCACTGAAGCTTTCTTT. Translating it yields CASTQIGPGTEAFF. The rearrangement uses TRBV4-1 and TRBJ1-1; D ambiguous. The germline gives CDR1 MGHRA, CDR2 YSYEKL. Trimming cost V 7 bases and J 4 bases, with 16 bases left between them. CDR3 length equals 14 residues.

The chain joins TRBV7-9 to TRBJ2-7; the D is unclear. V lost 2 bases and J 1 base, leaving 6 bases between the germline ends. CDR1 is SEHNR and CDR2 is FQNEAQ in the germline V gene (reference sequence). The CDR3 is 13 amino acids. CDR3 nucleotides: TGTGCCAGCAGCTTACAGAGGTCCTACGAGCAGTACTTC. Translation: CASSLQRSYEQYF.

The chain carries TRBV7-6 and TRBJ2-2; D is perhaps TRBD2 (6 bases). The CDR3 extends over 15 amino acids. V was clipped by 3 bases and J by 4 bases, with 12 bases between them. Germline V lookup: CDR1 SGHVS, CDR2 FNYEAQ. The DNA of the CDR3 is TGTGCCAGCAGCTTGCTTCGGGGAGGCACCGGGGAGCTGTTTTTT. Protein: CASSLLRGGTGELFF.

The chain recombines TRBV28 with TRBJ1-1; D unclear. The CDR3 extends over 18 amino acids. V was shortened by 3 bases and J by 5 bases, with 25 bases between the two germline ends. Germline-derived CDR1 and CDR2 are MDHEN and SYDVKM. CDR3 loop: CASSLNKLGQEGWTEAFF. CDR3 bases: TGTGCCAGCAGTTTGAACAAACTAGGGCAGGAAGGTTGGACTGAAGCTTTCTTT. Based on the CDR3 plus reference TRBV28 and TRBJ1-1, the full variable domain is DVKVTQSSRYLVKRTGEKVFLECVQDMDHENMFWYRQDPGLGLRLIYFSYDVKMKEKGDIPEGYSVSREKKERFSLILESASTNQTSMYLCASSLNKLGQEGWTEAFFGQGTRLTVV.

The V gene is TRBV5-8, the J gene TRBJ2-5, with 11 bases lining up with TRBD2. The V segment lost 4 bases and the J segment 0 bases; nucleotides outside the gene matches: 11. The CDR3 sequence is 18 residues long. Germline V gene sequence: CDR1 SGHTS, CDR2 YDEGEE. The CDR3, as DNA: TGTGCCAGCAGCCCCGGGATAGCGGGGGGGGGCAACCAAGAGACCCAGTACTTC. It specifies CASSPGIAGGGNQETQYF. The full variable domain, in which reference TRBV5-8 and TRBJ2-5 provide the parts outside the CDR3, is EAGVTQSPTHLIKTRGQQATLRCSPISGHTSVYWYQQALGLGLQFLLWYDEGEERNRGNFPPRFSGRQFPNYSSELNVNALELEDSALYLCASSPGIAGGGNQETQYFGPGTRLLVL.

The chain combines TRBV7-3 with TRBJ1-1; unclear D gene. V was cut by 2 bases and J by 1 base, with 5 bases left in between. The CDR3 runs 13 residues. Germline-derived CDR1 and CDR2 are SGHTA and FQGTGA. The DNA of the CDR3 is TGTGCCAGCAGCTTACGACAGAACACTGAAGCTTTCTTT. Translating it yields CASSLRQNTEAFF. Full variable domain (remainder filled in from reference TRBV7-3 and TRBJ1-1): GAGVSQTPSNKVTEKGKYVELRCDPISGHTALYWYRQSLGQGPEFLIYFQGTGAADDSGLPNDRFFAVRPEGSVSTLKIQRTERGDSAVYLCASSLRQNTEAFFGQGTRLTVV.

V gene TRBV28 combines with J gene TRBJ2-5, with D tentatively TRBD2 (6 bases). The CDR3 sequence is 15 residues long. Germline V gives CDR1 MDHEN, CDR2 SYDVKM. Trimming removed 2 bases at V and 4 bases at J, with 14 bases between. CDR3 loop: CASSLAGRLGETQYF. CDR3 nucleotide sequence: TGTGCCAGCAGTTTAGCGGGACGCCTGGGAGAGACCCAGTACTTC.

This clone has a single count. The chain uses TRBV5-6 and TRBJ1-2; D uncertain. Germline V gives CDR1 SGHDT, CDR2 YYEEEE. The CDR3 runs 14 residues. Between the trimmed V and J ends, which lost 6 bases and 5 bases, there was a span of 17 bases. CDR3 coding DNA: TGTGCCAGCACACGAAGGGCCCCGGGTTATGGCTACACCTTC. Its protein product is CASTRRAPGYGYTF.

The CDR3 DNA reads as TGTGCCAGCAGTTACGCAGGGGGACCCTTGAACACTGAAGCTTTCTTT. This encodes CASSYAGGPLNTEAFF. The rearrangement uses TRBV6-5 and TRBJ1-1; 7 nucleotides agree with TRBD1. The CDR3 is 16 amino acids. V trimming: 2 bases; J trimming: 0 bases; junction bases outside the gene matches: 6. CDR1 and CDR2 from the germline V gene are MNHEY and SVGAGI.

The rearrangement uses TRBV19 and TRBJ2-1; D might be TRBD1 (6 bases). V gave up 7 bases and J gave up 5 bases, with 9 bases separating them. In germline, CDR1 is LNHDA, CDR2 SQIVND (reference sequence). This CDR3 comprises 12 residues. The CDR3 sequence is CASTGQHNEQFF. The DNA of the CDR3 is TGTGCCAGTACGGGACAACACAATGAGCAGTTCTTC.